This T cell receptor (beta chain) was recorded in a study of blood T cell repertoires in COVID-19 (dated by TCRdb to 2019 to 2021). Some background on the complete study: Collaborator samples came from the United States, Italy and Spain and covered acute and convalescent phases of COVID-19. The material from the prospective study consisted of cDNA or gDNA derived from T cells, B-cell-depleted T cells, or PBMCs. Deeply sampled blood TCRbeta repertoires from subjects exposed to, actively infected with, or recovered from COVID-19 were included in the dataset. A freely available public database, intended as a resource for researchers studying the immune response to SARS-CoV-2, is where the repertoires were released. Samples came from the ongoing ImmuneRACE study (first 160 participants) plus 1,254 subjects from 6 global collaborators. Nearly every sample came with metadata listing a de-identified subject ID, COVID-19 status, age in years and sex. Where available, HLA class I and class II types were taken from metadata supplied by the sample provider and were not determined by assay-based typing.

This clone was counted once. No antigen is known for it. Base qualities were left out, and no much larger clone turns up one base away. The paper as a whole reports these results and caveats: The amount of clinical and demographic metadata varied by source and participant and was provided uncurated.

Participants in the prospective study were aged roughly 18 to 100 years, lived in approximately 26 United States geographic areas, and enrolled through a virtual design. In the prospective study, cohorts were assigned on the basis of participant-reported clinical history obtained from a screening survey and a study questionnaire. Recovered participants in ImmuneRACE Cohort 3 were defined as having two consecutive negative NP/OP PCR tests, clearance from a healthcare professional, or resolution of symptoms. In the prospective study, mobile phlebotomists collected whole blood, serum and a nasopharyngeal or oropharyngeal swab from each participant. Additional blood draws and questionnaires over an approximately two-month period could optionally be provided by prospective study participants. Blood samples from the prospective study were shipped frozen or at room temperature prior to DNA extraction.

TCRbeta CDR3 regions were amplified from genomic DNA using the immunoSEQ Assay, a bias-controlled multiplex PCR. The source study handled its data this way. Nucleated cell counts per sample were estimated from amplification of reference gene primers within the assay. Sequence reads were collapsed and filtered to measure the absolute abundance of every unique TCRbeta CDR3 rearrangement. Productive Simpson clonality was computed per sample as the square root of Simpson's diversity index over productive rearrangements. TCRdb re-hosts the immuneACCESS table, in-frame sequences only. Its copies lack some clones; in the studies checked, an unresolved V gene accounts for under half of them, and the cause for the rest is not known. The V and J calls and clone size were taken over from that table, and D and trimming were inferred from the DNA. A total of roughly 300,000 clones appear in this sample, around 87% of them only once. The ten biggest clones cover approximately 5% of the sample.

Taken from cysteine to phenylalanine, the CDR3 has 15 residues. Only the CDR3 portion is preserved as DNA: 45 bases, with reading frame beginning at the first base. From V the trimming removes 6 bases and from J it removes 0 bases, while the gene matches leave 7 bases of the junction unaccounted for. CDR1 and CDR2 are drawn from the germline V gene: MNHEY, SVGAGI. Recombination linked TRBV6-5 to TRBJ2-7; 8 bases in the middle match TRBD1. This TCR derives from a woman in her 30s who had recovered from COVID-19. Material: PBMCs or T cells enriched from blood (not recorded which). The sequenced DNA: TGTGCCAGCAGCCTTACAGGGGGTCGCTCCTACGAGCAGTACTTC. Protein translation: CASSLTGGRSYEQYF.